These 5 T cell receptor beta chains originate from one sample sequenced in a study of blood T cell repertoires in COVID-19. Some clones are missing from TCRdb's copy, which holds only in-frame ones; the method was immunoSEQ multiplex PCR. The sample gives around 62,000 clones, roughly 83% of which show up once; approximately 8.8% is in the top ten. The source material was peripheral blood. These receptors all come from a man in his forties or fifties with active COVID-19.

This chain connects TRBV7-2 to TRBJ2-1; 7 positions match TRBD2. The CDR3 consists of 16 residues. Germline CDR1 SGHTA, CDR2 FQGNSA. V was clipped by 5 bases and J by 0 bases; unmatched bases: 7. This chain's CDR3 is CASSLLAGYSYNEQFF. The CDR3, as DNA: TGTGCCAGCAGCCTTTTAGCGGGCTACTCCTACAATGAGCAGTTCTTC.

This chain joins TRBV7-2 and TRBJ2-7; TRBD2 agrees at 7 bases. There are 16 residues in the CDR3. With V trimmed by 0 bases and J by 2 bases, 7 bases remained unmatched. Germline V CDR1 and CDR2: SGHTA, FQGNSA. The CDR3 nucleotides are TGTGCCAGCAGCTTAGCGTCGTCTAGCGGAACCTACGAGCAGTACTTC. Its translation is CASSLASSSGTYEQYF.

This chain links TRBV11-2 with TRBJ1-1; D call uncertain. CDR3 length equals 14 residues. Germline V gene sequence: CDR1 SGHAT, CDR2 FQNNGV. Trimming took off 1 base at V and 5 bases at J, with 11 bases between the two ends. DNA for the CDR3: TGTGCCAGCAGCTTAGCACTCGAGTTGACTGAAGCTTTCTTT. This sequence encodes CASSLALELTEAFF.

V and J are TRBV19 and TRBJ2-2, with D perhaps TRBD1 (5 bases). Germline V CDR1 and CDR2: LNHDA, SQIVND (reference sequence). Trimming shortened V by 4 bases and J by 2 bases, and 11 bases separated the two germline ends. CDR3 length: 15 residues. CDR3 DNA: TGTGCCAGTAGTACAACCCAGGGTAACACCGGGGAGCTGTTTTTT. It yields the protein CASSTTQGNTGELFF.

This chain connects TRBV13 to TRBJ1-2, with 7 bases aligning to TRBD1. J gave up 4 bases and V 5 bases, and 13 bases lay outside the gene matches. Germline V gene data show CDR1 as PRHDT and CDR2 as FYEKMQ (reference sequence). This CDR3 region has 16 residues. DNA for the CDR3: TGTGCCAGCAGCCCTGGGCCCAAGACAGGGACCTATGGCTACACCTTC. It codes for CASSPGPKTGTYGYTF.